This T cell receptor (beta chain) was documented in a study of blood T cell repertoires in COVID-19. Background on the study: Nucleic acid was either cDNA or gDNA, and it came from T cells, B-cell-depleted T cells, or PBMCs.

The germline gives CDR1 LGHDT, CDR2 YNNKEL (reference sequence). Trimming pared 1 base from V and 3 bases from J, leaving 9 bases between. The CDR3 length is 15 residues. Sequencing used immunoSEQ multiplex PCR; TCRdb keeps in-frame clones, though not all of them. Of more than 75,000 clones listed, under 85% were seen once; the top ten hold around 12%. The J gene is TRBJ2-2, the V gene TRBV3-1 (or the pseudogene TRBV3-2); D unclear. The clonotype originates from a human donor in a cohort sampled during active COVID-19. Sequencing was carried out using peripheral blood. CDR3 sequence reads: CASSQGSPDTGELFF. DNA for the CDR3: TGTGCCAGCAGCCAAGGCAGTCCCGACACCGGGGAGCTGTTTTTT.